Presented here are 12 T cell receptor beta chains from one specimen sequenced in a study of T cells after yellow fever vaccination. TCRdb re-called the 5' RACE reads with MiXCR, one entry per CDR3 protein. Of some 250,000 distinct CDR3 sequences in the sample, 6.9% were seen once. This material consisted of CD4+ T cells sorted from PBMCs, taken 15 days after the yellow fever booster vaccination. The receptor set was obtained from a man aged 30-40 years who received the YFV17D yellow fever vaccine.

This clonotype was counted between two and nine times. CDR3 loop: CSDSGRGNEQFF. The CDR3 DNA sequence: TGCAGTGATAGCGGGAGAGGTAATGAGCAGTTCTTC. The chain joins TRBV20-1 to TRBJ2-1; TRBD2 aligns across 9 bases. CDR1 and CDR2 (germline): DFQATT, SNEGSKA (reference sequence). V was clipped by 7 bases and J by 7 bases; unmatched bases: 5. The CDR3 loop spans 12 amino acids.

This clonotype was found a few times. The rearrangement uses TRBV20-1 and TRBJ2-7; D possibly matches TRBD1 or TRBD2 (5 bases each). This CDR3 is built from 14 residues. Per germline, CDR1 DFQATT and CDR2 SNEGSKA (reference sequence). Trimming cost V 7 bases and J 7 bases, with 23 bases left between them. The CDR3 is CSVFIGSRVGEQYF. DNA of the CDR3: TGCAGTGTGTTTATAGGGAGCAGGGTGGGGGAGCAGTACTTC.

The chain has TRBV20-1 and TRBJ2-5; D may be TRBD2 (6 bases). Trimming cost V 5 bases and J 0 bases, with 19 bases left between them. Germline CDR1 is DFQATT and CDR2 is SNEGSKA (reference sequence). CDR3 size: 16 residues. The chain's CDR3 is CSAQTVIGDYQETQYF. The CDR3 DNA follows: TGCAGTGCTCAAACGGTAATCGGGGACTACCAAGAGACCCAGTACTTC.

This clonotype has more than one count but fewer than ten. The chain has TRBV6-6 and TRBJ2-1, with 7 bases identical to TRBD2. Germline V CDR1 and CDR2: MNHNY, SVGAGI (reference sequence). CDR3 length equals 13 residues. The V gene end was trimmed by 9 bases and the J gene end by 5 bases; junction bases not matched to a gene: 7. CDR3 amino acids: CASRLASDNEQFF. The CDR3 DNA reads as TGTGCCAGTAGACTAGCAAGCGACAATGAGCAGTTCTTC.

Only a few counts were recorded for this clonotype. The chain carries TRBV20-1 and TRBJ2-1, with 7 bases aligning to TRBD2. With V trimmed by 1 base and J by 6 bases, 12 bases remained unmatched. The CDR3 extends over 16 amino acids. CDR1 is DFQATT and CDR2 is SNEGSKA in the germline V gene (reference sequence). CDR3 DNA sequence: TGCAGTGCTAGAGGCCGGGAGGAGGTTGGGATCAATGAGCAGTTCTTC. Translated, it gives CSARGREEVGINEQFF.

The CDR3 here is CASSFLSSEETQYF. CDR3 nucleotides: TGTGCCAGCAGTTTCCTTTCTTCAGAAGAGACCCAGTACTTC. This chain links TRBV27 with TRBJ2-5; D remains ambiguous. This CDR3 region has 14 residues. Trimming left V 3 bases short and J 3 bases short, with 11 bases between. The germline V gene has CDR1 MNHEY and CDR2 SMNVEV (reference sequence).

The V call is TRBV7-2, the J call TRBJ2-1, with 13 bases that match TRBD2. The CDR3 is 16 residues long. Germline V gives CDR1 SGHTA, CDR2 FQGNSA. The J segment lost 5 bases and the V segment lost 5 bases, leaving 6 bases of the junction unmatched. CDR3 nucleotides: TGTGCCAGCAGCCCAGCCGGGACTAGCGGGAACAATGAGCAGTTCTTC. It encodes CASSPAGTSGNNEQFF.

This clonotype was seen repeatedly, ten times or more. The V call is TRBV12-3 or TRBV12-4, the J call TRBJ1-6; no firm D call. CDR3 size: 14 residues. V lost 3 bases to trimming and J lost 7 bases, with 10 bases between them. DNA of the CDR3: TGTGCCAGCAGTTTGGCGAGAGGGAATTCACCCCTCCACTTT. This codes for CASSLARGNSPLHF.

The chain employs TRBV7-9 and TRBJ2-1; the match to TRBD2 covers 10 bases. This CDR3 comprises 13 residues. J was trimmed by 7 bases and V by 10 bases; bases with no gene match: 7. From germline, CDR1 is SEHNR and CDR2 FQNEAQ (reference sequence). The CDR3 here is CAIPGLAQNEQFF. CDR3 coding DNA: TGTGCCATTCCGGGACTAGCGCAAAATGAGCAGTTCTTC.

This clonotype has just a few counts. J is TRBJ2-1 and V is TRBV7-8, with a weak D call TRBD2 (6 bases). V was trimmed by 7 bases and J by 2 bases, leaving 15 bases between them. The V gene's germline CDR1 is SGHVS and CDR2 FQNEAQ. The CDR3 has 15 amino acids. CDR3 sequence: CASTAAGETYNEQFF. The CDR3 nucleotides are TGTGCCAGCACAGCAGCGGGTGAAACCTACAATGAGCAGTTCTTC.

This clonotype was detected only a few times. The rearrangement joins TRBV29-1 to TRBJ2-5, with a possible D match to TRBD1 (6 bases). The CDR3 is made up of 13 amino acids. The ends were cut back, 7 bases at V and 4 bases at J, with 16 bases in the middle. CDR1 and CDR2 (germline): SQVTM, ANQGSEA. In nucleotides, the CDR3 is TGCAGCGCCGCACTGACAGGTGGAGAGACCCAGTACTTC. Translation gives CSAALTGGETQYF.

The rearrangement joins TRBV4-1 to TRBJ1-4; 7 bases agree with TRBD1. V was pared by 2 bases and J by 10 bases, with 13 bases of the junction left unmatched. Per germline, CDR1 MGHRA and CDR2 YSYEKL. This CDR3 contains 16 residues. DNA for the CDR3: TGCGCCAGCAGCCAATTACCGGGACAGCGGATTGGAAAACTGTTTTTT. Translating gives CASSQLPGQRIGKLFF.